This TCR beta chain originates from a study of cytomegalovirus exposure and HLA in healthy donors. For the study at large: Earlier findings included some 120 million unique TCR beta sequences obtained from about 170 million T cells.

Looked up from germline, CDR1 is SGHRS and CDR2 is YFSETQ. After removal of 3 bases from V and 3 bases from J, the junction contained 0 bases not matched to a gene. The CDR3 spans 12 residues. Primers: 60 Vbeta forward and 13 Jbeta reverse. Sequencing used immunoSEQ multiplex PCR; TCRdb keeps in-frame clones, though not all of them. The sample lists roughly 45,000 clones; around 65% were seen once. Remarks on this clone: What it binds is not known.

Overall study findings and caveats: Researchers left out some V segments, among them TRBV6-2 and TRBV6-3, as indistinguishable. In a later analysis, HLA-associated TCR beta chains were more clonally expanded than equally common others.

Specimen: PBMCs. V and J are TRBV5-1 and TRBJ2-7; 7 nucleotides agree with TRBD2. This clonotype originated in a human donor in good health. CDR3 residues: CASSSGGYEQYF. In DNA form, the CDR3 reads TGCGCCAGCAGCTCGGGGGGCTACGAGCAGTACTTC.